The T cell receptor beta chain under discussion was sequenced for a study of response to subunit inactivated influenza vaccine. This CDR3 comprises 15 residues. Trimming took 0 bases from V and 10 from J, leaving 18 bases between them. The germline CDR1 and CDR2 sequences are LGHNA and YSLEER. TCRdb processed the RT-PCR reads anew with MiXCR; each CDR3 protein has one entry. The sample shows under 800,000 distinct CDR3 sequences, approximately 15% of them seen only once. This clonotype has a count of ten or more. Its antigen is currently unknown. Study-wide findings and caveats: Every seasonal influenza vaccination brings in few new T cells, the authors suggested.

The sample in question was PBMCs from blood, obtained approximately 15 days before vaccination. The clonotype comes from a man aged 45-65 years who received an inactivated influenza vaccine. The chain has TRBV4-3 and TRBJ1-1; no clear D gene. The CDR3 sequence: CASSQDHVTPKGAFF. CDR3 bases: TGCGCCAGCAGCCAAGATCATGTCACTCCAAAAGGAGCTTTCTTT.